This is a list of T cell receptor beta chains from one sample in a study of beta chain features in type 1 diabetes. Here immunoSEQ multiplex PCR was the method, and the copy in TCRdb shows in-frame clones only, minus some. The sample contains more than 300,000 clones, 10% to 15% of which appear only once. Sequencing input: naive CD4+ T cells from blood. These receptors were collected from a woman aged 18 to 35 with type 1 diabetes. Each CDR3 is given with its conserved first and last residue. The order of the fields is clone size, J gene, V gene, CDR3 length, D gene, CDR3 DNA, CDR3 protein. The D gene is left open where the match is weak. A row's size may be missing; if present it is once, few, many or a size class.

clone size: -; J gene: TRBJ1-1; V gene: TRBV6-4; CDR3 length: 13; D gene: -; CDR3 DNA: TGTGCCACTCGGGAGGGGCCGAACACTGAAGCTTTCTTT; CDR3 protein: CATREGPNTEAFF
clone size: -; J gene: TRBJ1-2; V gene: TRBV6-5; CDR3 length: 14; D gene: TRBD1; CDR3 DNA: TGTGCCAGCAGTTACCGGGACAGGTTCTATGGCTACACCTTC; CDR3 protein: CASSYRDRFYGYTF
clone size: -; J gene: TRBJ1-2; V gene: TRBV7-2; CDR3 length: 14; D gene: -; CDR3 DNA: TGTGCCAGCAACGGCAGACTTGTTAACTATGGCTACACCTTC; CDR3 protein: CASNGRLVNYGYTF
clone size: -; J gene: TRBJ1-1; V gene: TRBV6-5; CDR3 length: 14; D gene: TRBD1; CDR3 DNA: TGTGCCAGCAGCCCCCGGACAGGCGGTAGCGGAGCTTTCTTT; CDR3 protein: CASSPRTGGSGAFF
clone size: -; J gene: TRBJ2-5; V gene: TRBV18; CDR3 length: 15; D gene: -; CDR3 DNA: TGTGCCAGCTCACCACCCTCAGCGCCCCAAGAGACCCAGTACTTC; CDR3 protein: CASSPPSAPQETQYF
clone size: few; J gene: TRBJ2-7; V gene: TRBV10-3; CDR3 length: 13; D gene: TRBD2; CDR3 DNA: TGTGCCATGCGCAGCGGGAGCTCCTACGAGCAGTACTTC; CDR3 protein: CAMRSGSSYEQYF
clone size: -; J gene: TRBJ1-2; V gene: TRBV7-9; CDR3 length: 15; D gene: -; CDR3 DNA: TGTGCCAGCAGCTTAGGACGGACAGCTAACTATGGCTACACCTTC; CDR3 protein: CASSLGRTANYGYTF
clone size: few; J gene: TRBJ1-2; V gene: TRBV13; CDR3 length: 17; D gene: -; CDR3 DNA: TGTGCCAGCAGCTTAGTCCGGCTAGGATTGGGAGTAGAAGACTACACCTTC; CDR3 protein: CASSLVRLGLGVEDYTF
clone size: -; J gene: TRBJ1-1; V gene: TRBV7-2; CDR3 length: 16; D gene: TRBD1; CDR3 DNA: TGTGCCAGCAGCTCTAAGAACAGGGGAGCCAGGCCTGAAGCTTTCTTT; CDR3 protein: CASSSKNRGARPEAFF
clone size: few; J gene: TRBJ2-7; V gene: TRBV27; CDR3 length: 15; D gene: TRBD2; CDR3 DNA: TGTGCCAGCAGCCGCCAGGCGGGGGACTCCTACGAGCAGTACTTC; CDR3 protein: CASSRQAGDSYEQYF
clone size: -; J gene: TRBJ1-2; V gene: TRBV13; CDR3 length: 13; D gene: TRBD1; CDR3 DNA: TGTGCCAGCAGCTTAAAGGGGGCAGATGGCTACACCTTC; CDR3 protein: CASSLKGADGYTF
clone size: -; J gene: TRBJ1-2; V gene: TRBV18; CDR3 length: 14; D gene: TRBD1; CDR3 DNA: TGTGCCAGCTCACGGACAGGGGAATTATACGGCTACACCTTC; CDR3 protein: CASSRTGELYGYTF
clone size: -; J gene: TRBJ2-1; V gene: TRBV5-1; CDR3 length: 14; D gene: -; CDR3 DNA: TGCGCCAGCAGCTTGGAGGGGTTGACCAATGAGCAGTTCTTC; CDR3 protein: CASSLEGLTNEQFF
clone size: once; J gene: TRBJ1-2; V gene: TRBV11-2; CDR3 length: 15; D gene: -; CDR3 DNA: TGTGCCAGCAGCTTCCAGCCGGAGGGGAGCTATGGCTACACCTTC; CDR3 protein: CASSFQPEGSYGYTF
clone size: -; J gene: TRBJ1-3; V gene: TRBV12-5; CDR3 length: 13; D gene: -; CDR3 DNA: TGTGCTAGTGGATACAACTATGGAAACACCATATATTTT; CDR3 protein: CASGYNYGNTIYF
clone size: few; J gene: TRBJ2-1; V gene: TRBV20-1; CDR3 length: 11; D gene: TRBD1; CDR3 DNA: TGCAGTGCTGCCAGGGGGATTGAGCAGTTCTTC; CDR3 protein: CSAARGIEQFF
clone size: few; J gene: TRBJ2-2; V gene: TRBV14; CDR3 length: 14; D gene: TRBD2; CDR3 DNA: TGTGCCAGCAGCCCGGCACTAGCGGTCGGGGAGCTGTTTTTT; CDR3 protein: CASSPALAVGELFF
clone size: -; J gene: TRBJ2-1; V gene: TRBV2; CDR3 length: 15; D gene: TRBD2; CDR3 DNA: TGTGCCAGCAGGGAAGGCGGGGGGGCCTACAATGAGCAGTTCTTC; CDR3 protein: CASREGGGAYNEQFF
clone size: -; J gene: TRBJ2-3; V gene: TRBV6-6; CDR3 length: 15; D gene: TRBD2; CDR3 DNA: TGTGCCAGCAGCTTAGCGGGGGGGCCGGCAGATACGCAGTATTTT; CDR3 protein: CASSLAGGPADTQYF
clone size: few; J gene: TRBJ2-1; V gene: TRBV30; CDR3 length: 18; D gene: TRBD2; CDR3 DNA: TGTGCCTGGAGCCACACACGGACTAGCGTCAGCTCCTACAATGAGCAGTTCTTC; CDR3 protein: CAWSHTRTSVSSYNEQFF
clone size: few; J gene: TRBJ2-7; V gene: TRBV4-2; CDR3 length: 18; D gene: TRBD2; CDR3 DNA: TGTGCCAGCAGCCAAGAACCCAGGTCGGCTAGCGGACCCTACGAGCAGTACTTC; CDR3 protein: CASSQEPRSASGPYEQYF
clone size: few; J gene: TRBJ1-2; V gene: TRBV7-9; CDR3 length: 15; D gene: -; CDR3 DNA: TGTGCCAGCAGCCCACCGGGTGGGTCTAACTATGGCTACACCTTC; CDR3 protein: CASSPPGGSNYGYTF
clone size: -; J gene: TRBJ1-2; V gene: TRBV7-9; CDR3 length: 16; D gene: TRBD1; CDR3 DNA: TGTGCCAGCAGCCCCCCGGGGACAGGGTCATTCTATGGCTACACCTTC; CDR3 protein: CASSPPGTGSFYGYTF
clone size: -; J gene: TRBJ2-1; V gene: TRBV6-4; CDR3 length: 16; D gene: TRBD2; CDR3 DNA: TGTGCCAGCAGTGTTAGACTAGCGGGGGCCTACAATGAGCAGTTCTTC; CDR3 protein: CASSVRLAGAYNEQFF
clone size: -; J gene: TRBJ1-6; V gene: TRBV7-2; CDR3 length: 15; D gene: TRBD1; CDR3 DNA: TGTGCCAGCAGCCGCGTAGGGGGCGGTAATTCACCCCTCCACTTT; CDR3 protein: CASSRVGGGNSPLHF
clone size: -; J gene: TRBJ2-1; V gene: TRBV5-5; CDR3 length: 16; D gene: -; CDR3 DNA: TGTGCCAGCAGCCCTAGGAGTGTCCGCCGGTACAATGAGCAGTTCTTC; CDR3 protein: CASSPRSVRRYNEQFF
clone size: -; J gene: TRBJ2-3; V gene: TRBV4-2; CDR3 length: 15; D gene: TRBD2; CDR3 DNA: TGTGCCAGCAGCGAGGGACTAGCGGGAACAGATACGCAGTATTTT; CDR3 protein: CASSEGLAGTDTQYF
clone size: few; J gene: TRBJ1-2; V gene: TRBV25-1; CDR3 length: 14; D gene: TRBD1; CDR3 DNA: TGTGCCAGCAGTGTCAGGGACAGAGGCTATGGCTACACCTTC; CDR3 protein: CASSVRDRGYGYTF
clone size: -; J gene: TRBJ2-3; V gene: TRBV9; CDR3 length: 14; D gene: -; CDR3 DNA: TGTGCCAGCAACAGGGACTACGGCACAGATACGCAGTATTTT; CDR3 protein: CASNRDYGTDTQYF
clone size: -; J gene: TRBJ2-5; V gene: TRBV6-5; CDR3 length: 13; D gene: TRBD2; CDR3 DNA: TGTGCCAGCAGCCTAGCGGGGTATGAGACCCAGTACTTC; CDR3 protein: CASSLAGYETQYF
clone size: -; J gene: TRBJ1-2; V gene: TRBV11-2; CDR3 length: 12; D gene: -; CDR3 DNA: TGTGCCAGCAGCTTAGCCAGGGAAAGCTACACCTTC; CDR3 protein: CASSLARESYTF
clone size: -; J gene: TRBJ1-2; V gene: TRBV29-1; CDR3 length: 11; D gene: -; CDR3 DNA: TGCAGCGTCCCCGAGAACTATGGCTACACCTTC; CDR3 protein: CSVPENYGYTF
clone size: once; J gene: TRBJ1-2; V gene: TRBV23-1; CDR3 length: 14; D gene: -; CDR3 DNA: TGCGCCAGCAGTCCACGGACAGACTACTATGGCTACACCTTC; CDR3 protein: CASSPRTDYYGYTF
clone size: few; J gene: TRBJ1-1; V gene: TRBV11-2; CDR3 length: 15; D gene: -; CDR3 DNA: TGTGCCAGCAGCTTAGATGGGGCAGTGAACACTGAAGCTTTCTTT; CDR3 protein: CASSLDGAVNTEAFF
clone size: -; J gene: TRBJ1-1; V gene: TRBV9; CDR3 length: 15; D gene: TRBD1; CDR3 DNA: TGTGCCAGCAGCGTCGGAGGGACAGGGTTGACTGAAGCTTTCTTT; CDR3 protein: CASSVGGTGLTEAFF
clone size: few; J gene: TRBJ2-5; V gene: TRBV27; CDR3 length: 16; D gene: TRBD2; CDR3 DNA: TGTGCCAGCAGCCCCGGGACTAGCGGGCCCCAAGAGACCCAGTACTTC; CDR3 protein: CASSPGTSGPQETQYF
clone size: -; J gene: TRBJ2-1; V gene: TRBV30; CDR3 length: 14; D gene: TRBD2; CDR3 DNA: TGTGCCTGGAGTGGAGGGCTAGCGGTTAATGAGCAGTTCTTC; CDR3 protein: CAWSGGLAVNEQFF
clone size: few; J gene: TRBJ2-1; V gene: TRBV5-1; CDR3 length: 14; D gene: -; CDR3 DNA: TGCGCCAGCAGCCCCGGAGGGGGGGTCAATGAGCAGTTCTTC; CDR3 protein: CASSPGGGVNEQFF
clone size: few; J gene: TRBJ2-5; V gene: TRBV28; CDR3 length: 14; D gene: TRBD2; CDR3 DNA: TGTGCCAGCCGGACTAGCGGGAGTTATGAGACCCAGTACTTC; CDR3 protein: CASRTSGSYETQYF
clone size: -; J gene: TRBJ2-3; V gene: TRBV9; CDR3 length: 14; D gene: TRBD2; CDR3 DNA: TGTGCCAGCAGCGTTAGCGGGTTCACAGATACGCAGTATTTT; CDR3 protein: CASSVSGFTDTQYF
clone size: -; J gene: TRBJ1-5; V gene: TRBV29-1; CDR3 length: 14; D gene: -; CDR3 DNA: TGCAGCGTTGATTTGGGCCAAGGAGGACAGCCCCAGCATTTT; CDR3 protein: CSVDLGQGGQPQHF
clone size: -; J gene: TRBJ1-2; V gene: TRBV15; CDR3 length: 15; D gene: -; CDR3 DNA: TGTGCCACCAGCAGAGCACCGCAGGGGTACTATGGCTACACCTTC; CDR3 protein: CATSRAPQGYYGYTF
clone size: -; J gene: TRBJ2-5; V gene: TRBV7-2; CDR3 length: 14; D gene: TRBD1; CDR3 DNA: TGTGCCAGCAGCTCAGCGGGACAGGGTGAGACCCAGTACTTC; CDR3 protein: CASSSAGQGETQYF
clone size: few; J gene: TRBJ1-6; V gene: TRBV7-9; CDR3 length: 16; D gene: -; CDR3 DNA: TGTGCCAGCAGCCACCTTCCCCCGGGGGTGGACTCACCCCTCCACTTT; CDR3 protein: CASSHLPPGVDSPLHF
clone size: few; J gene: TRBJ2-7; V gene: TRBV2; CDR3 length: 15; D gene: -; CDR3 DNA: TGTGCCAGCAGTGAAGGTGCAGGGTGGGCCTACGAGCAGTACTTC; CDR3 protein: CASSEGAGWAYEQYF
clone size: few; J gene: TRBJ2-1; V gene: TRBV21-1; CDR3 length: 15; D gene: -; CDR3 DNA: TGTGCCAGCAGCAAAGAGGGGACAGGGGACAATGAGCAGTTCTTC; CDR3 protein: CASSKEGTGDNEQFF
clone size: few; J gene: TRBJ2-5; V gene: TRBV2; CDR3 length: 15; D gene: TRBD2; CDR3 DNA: TGTGCCAGCAGTCGGACTAGCGGCAACCAAGAGACCCAGTACTTC; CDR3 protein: CASSRTSGNQETQYF
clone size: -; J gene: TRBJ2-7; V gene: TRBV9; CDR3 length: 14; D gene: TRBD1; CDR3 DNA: TGTGCCAGCAGCGTGTCCGGGACAGGGTACGAGCAGTACTTC; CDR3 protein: CASSVSGTGYEQYF
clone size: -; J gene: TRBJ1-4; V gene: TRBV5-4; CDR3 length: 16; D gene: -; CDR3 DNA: TGTGCCAGCAGCTTGGCGGGACATCCCCGACTCGAAAAACTGTTTTTT; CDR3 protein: CASSLAGHPRLEKLFF
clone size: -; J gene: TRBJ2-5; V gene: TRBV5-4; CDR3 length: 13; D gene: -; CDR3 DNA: TGTGCCAGCAGCATTGACTCTCCGGAGACCCAGTACTTC; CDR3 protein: CASSIDSPETQYF
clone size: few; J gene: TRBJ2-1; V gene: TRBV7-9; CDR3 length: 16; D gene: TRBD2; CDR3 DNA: TGTGCCAGCAGCTTAGCGTCTAGCGGAACATACAATGAGCAGTTCTTC; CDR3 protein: CASSLASSGTYNEQFF
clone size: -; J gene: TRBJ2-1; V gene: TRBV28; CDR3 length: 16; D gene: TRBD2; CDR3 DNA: TGTGCCAGCGCCCCTACGGGTAGCGGGAGCTACAATGAGCAGTTCTTC; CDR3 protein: CASAPTGSGSYNEQFF
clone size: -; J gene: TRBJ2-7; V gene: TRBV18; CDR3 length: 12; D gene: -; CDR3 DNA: TGTGCCAGCTCAGCCGAACACTACGAGCAGTACTTC; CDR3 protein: CASSAEHYEQYF
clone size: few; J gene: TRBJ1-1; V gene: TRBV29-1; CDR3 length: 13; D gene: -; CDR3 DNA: TGCAGCGTCCGAGATTTGTTGAACACTGAAGCTTTCTTT; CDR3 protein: CSVRDLLNTEAFF
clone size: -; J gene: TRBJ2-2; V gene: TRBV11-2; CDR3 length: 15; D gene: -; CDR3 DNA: TGTGCCAGCAGCCAGTACAGGGAAGGAACCGGGGAGCTGTTTTTT; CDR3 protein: CASSQYREGTGELFF
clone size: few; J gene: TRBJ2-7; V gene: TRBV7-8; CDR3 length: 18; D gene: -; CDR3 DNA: TGTGCCAGCAAAGCCCGAATGGTCCTAGCAGGAGGCTCCTACGAGCAGTACTTC; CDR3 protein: CASKARMVLAGGSYEQYF
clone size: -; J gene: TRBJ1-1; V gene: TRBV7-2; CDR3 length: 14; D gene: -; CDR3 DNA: TGTGCCAGCAGCAAATCGGTCGTGAACACTGAAGCTTTCTTT; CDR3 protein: CASSKSVVNTEAFF
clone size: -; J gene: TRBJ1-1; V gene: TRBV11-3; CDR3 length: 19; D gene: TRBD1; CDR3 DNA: TGTGCCAGCAGCCACAAAAACGGTGGGACAGGGCGGGTGAACACTGAAGCTTTCTTT; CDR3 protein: CASSHKNGGTGRVNTEAFF
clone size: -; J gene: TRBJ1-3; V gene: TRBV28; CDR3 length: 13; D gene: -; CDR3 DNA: TGTGCCAGCAGTTCCTCCGGGGGAAACACCATATATTTT; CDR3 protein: CASSSSGGNTIYF
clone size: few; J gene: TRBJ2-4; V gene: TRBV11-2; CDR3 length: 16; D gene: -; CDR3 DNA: TGTGCCAGCAGCCTGTTAGGAGCGACAGCCAAAAACATTCAGTACTTC; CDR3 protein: CASSLLGATAKNIQYF